The clone carrying this T cell receptor beta chain has a count of ten or more. Its antigen is unknown. Stable Graves' hyperthyroidism meant no ophthalmopathy progression within 18 months. The hyperthyroidism was newly diagnosed and had lasted under 2 months; the patients were aged 18 to 65. Based on clinical symptoms, serum thyroxine and TRAb, thyroid ultrasound and orbital computed tomography, diagnoses were reached. Germline CDR1 and CDR2: MNHEY and SMNVEV (reference sequence). V dropped 0 bases and J dropped 10; count of bases not matched to a gene: 13. The CDR3 covers 17 residues. This sample stems from a study of T cells in Graves' hyperthyroidism and ophthalmopathy. Notes on the study in general: Prediction of ophthalmopathy progression came a median 6.5 months pre-onset.

Researchers amplified the TCR beta CDR3 regions from RNA transcripts. Carried out on the TCR CDR3, a first-round RT-PCR used the HTBI primer set. TCRdb analysed the multiplex PCR reads with MiXCR anew, one entry per CDR3 protein. In the table there are hundreds of thousands of distinct CDR3 sequences, less than 15% of which are singletons. The origin of this receptor is a woman aged 18-29 years with Graves' hyperthyroidism. V gene TRBV27 combines with J gene TRBJ2-2, with 8 bases that match TRBD2. What was sequenced was blood. In DNA, the CDR3 is TGTGCCAGCAGTTTATCCCCGCTGGCGGGAGGAGATGTGGAGCTGTTTTTT. This sequence encodes CASSLSPLAGGDVELFF.